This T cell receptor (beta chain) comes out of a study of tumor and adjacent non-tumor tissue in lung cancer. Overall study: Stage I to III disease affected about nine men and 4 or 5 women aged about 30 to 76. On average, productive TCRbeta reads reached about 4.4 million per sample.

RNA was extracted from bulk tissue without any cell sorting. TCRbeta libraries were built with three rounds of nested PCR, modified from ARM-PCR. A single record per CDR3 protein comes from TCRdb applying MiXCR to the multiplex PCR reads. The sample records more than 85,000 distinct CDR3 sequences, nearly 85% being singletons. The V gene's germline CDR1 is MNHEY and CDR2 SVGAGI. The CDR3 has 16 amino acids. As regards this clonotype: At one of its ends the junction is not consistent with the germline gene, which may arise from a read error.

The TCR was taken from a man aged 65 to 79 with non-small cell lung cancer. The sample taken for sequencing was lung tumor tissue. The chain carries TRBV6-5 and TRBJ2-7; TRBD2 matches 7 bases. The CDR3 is CAGSPAGARETYERYF. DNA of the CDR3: TGTGCCGGCAGTCCTGCGGGAGCGAGGGAAACCTACGAGCGGTACTTC.